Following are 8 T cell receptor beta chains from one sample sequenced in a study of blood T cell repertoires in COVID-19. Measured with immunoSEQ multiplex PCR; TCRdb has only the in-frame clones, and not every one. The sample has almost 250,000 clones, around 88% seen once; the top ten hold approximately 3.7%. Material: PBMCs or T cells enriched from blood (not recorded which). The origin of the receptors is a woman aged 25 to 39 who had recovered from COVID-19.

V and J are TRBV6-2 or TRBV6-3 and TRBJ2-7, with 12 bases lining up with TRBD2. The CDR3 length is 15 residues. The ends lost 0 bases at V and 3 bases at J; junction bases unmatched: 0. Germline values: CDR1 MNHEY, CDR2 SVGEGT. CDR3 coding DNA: TGTGCCAGCAGTTACTCGACTAGCGGGAGCTACGAGCAGTACTTC. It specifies CASSYSTSGSYEQYF.

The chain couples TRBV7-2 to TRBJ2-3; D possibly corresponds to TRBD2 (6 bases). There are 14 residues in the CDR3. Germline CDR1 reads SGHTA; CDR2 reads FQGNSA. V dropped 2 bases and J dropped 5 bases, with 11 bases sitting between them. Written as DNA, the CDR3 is TGTGCCAGCAGCTTACGACTAGTTCTAGATACGCAGTATTTT. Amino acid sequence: CASSLRLVLDTQYF.

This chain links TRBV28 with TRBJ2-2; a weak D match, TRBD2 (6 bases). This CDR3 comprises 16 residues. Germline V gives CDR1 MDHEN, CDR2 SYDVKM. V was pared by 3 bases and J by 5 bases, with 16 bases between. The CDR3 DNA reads TGTGCCAGCAGTTTCGGGGGATCCCTACGGACCGGGGAGCTGTTTTTT. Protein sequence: CASSFGGSLRTGELFF.

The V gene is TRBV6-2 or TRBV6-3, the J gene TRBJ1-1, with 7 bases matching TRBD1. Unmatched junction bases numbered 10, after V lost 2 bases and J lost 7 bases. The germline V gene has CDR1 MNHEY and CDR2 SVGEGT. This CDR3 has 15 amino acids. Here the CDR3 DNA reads TGTGCCAGCAGTTACCGTCGACAGGGCGGCGTTGAAGCTTTCTTT. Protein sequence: CASSYRRQGGVEAFF.

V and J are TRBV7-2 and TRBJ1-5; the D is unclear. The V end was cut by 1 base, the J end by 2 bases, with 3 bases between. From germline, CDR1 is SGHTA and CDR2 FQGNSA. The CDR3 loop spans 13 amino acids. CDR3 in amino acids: CASSLERNQPQHF. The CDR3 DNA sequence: TGTGCCAGCAGCTTAGAGCGCAATCAGCCCCAGCATTTT.

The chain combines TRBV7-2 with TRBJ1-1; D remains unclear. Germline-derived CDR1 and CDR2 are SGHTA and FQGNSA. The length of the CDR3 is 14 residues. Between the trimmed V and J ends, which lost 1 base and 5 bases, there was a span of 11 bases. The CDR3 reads CASSLDGRRTEAFF. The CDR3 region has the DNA TGTGCCAGCAGCTTAGACGGGAGGCGGACTGAAGCTTTCTTT.

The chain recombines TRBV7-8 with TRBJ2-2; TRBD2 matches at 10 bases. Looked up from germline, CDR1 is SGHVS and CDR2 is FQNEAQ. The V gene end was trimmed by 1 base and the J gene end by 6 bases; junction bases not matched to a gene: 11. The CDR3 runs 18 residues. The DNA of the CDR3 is TGTGCCAGCAGCTTAGGGTCTTTTACGCTAGCGGGAGCCGGGGAGCTGTTTTTT. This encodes CASSLGSFTLAGAGELFF.

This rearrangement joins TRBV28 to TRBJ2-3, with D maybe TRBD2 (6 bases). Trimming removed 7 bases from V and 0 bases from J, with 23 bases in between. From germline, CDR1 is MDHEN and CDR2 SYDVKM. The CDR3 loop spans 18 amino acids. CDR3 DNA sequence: TGTGCCAGCACCACTTCCGGGAGCCTTTCTTCTAGCACAGATACGCAGTATTTT. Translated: CASTTSGSLSSSTDTQYF.